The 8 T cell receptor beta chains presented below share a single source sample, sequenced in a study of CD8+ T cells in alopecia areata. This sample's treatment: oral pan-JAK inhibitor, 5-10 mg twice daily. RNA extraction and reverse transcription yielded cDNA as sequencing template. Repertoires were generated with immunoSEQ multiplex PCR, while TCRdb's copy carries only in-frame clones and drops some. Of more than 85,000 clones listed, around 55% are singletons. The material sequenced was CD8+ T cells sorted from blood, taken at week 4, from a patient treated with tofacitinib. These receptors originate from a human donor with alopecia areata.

CDR3 amino acids: CASSYLTGTNYGYTF. DNA of the CDR3: TGTGCCAGCAGTTACCTGACGGGTACTAACTATGGCTACACCTTC. This rearrangement joins TRBV6-5 to TRBJ1-2, with D unresolved. Germline CDR1 reads MNHEY; CDR2 reads SVGAGI. The CDR3 runs to 15 residues. V lost 2 bases and J lost 0, with 10 bases in between.

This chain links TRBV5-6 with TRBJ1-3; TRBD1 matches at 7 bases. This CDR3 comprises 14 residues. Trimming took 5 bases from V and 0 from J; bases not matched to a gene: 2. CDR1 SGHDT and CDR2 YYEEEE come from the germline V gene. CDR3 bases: TGTGCCAGCAGAGGGGACAGCTCTGGAAACACCATATATTTT. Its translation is CASRGDSSGNTIYF.

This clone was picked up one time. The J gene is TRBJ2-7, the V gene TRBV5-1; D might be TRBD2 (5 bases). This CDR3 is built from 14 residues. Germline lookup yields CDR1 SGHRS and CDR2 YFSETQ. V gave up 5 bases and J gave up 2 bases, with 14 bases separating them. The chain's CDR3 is CASSSGIGAYEQYF. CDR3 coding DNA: TGCGCCAGCAGTTCCGGGATTGGGGCCTACGAGCAGTACTTC.

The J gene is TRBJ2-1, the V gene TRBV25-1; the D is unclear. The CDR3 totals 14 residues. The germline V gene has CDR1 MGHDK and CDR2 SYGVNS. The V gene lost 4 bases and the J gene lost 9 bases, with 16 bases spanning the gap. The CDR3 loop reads CASSVTAMFTEQFF. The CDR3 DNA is TGTGCCAGCAGTGTAACCGCCATGTTCACTGAGCAGTTCTTC. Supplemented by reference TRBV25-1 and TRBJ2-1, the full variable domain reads EADIYQTPRYLVIGTGKKITLECSQTMGHDKMYWYQQDPGMELHLIHYSYGVNSTEKGDLSSESTVSRIRTEHFPLTLESARPSHTSQYLCASSVTAMFTEQFFGPGTRLTVL.

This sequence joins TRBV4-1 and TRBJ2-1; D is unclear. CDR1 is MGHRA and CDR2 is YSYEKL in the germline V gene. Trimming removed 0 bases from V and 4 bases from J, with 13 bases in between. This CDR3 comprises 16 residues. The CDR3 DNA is TGCGCCAGCAGCCAAGAGTTTCAGCCGGGTTACAATGAGCAGTTCTTC. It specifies CASSQEFQPGYNEQFF.

The CDR3 loop is CASSFVGMLGNEQFF. The CDR3 DNA reads TGCGCCAGCAGCTTCGTCGGGATGTTAGGGAACGAGCAGTTCTTC. This chain links TRBV5-1 with TRBJ2-1, with D perhaps matching TRBD2 (5 bases). The germline gives CDR1 SGHRS, CDR2 YFSETQ. This CDR3 has 15 amino acids. With 2 bases removed from V and 10 bases from J, the gap between germline ends came to 19 bases.

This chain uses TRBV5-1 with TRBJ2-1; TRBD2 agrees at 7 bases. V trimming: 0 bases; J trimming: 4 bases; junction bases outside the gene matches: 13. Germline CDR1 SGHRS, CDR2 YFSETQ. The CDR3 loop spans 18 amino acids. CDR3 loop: CASSLASASGLPYNEQFF. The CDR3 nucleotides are TGCGCCAGCAGCTTGGCCTCGGCTAGCGGCCTACCTTACAATGAGCAGTTCTTC.

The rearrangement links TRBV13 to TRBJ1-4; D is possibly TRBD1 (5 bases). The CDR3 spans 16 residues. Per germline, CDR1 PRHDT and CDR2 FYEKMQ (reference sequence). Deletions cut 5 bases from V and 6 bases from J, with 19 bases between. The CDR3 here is CASSLLSRGGDEKLFF. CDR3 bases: TGTGCCAGCAGCCTCCTTTCAAGGGGCGGGGATGAAAAACTGTTTTTT.